Sequencing of this TCR beta chain was carried out in a study of blood T cell repertoires in COVID-19. Study in general: In each case, the material was cDNA or gDNA derived from T cells, B-cell-depleted T cells, or PBMCs.

How the authors handled the data: Researchers report that nucleated cell counts were estimated from reference gene primer amplification. The data were produced by immunoSEQ multiplex PCR, yet TCRdb's version contains in-frame clones alone and is incomplete. V and J calls and clone size are those listed in that table; D and trimming were worked out from the DNA. The table has 100,000 to 150,000 clones, more than 60% seen once. V gave up 3 bases and J gave up 3 bases; unmatched junction bases: 8. The CDR3 contains 15 residues. Germline CDR1 and CDR2: GTSNPN and SVGIG (reference sequence). This clone occurred a few times.

The chain uses TRBV30 and TRBJ2-1; 7 bases line up with TRBD2. The receptor comes from an older woman with acute or convalescent COVID-19. The sample comprised peripheral blood. CDR3 sequence: CAWSNSGEDYNEQFF. The CDR3, as DNA: TGTGCCTGGAGCAACAGCGGGGAAGACTACAATGAGCAGTTCTTC.